This T cell receptor (beta chain) was identified in a study of T cells in Graves' hyperthyroidism and ophthalmopathy. Amplification of TCR beta CDR3 regions used RNA as the template. TCR CDR3 regions were first amplified by RT-PCR with HTBI primers. Using its own MiXCR run on the multiplex PCR reads, TCRdb lists one record per CDR3 protein. This table has 550,000 to 650,000 distinct CDR3 sequences, 14% appearing once. Stable hyperthyroidism: no ophthalmopathy progression over 18 months of follow-up. Clinical symptoms, serum thyroxine, TRAb, thyroid ultrasound and orbital computed tomography informed diagnoses. This CDR3 comprises 15 residues. The V gene end was trimmed by 0 bases and the J gene end by 2 bases; junction bases not matched to a gene: 3. Germline CDR1 and CDR2: DFQATT and SNEGSKA (reference sequence). This clonotype came up many times.

The chain joins TRBV20-1 to TRBJ2-3; 9 nucleotides match TRBD2. The TCR was taken from a woman in her thirties or forties with Graves' hyperthyroidism. Sequencing was done on a sample of blood. The CDR3 region has the DNA TGCAGTGCTAGAGAAACTAGCGGGTACACAGATACGCAGTATTTT. Protein sequence: CSARETSGYTDTQYF.